This T cell receptor beta chain stems from a study of neurological immune-mediated disorders. The CDR3 runs 17 residues. V was cut by 4 bases and J by 6 bases, with 21 bases left in between. Germline V gene lookup returns CDR1 SEHNR and CDR2 FQNEAQ (reference sequence). TCRdb itself ran the 5' RACE reads through MiXCR, one entry per CDR3 protein. The sample yields about 71,000 distinct CDR3 sequences, 3.4% seen once. The J gene is TRBJ2-2, the V gene TRBV7-9; D possibly corresponds to TRBD2 (7 bases). Input material: PBMCs. The clonotype was recovered from a man aged 35 to 55 with multiple sclerosis. Here the CDR3 DNA reads TGTGCCAGCAGCTCAAGAAGGGCGGGGGCCACGGCCGGGGAGCTGTTTTTT. Residues: CASSSRRAGATAGELFF.